These 19 T cell receptor beta chains share one sample of origin, sequenced in a study of cytomegalovirus exposure and HLA in healthy donors. Both 60 Vbeta primers and 13 Jbeta primers went into the PCR. Data came from immunoSEQ multiplex PCR; TCRdb stores just in-frame clones and leaves some out. The sample lists about 120,000 clones; roughly four fifths were seen once. The sequenced sample was PBMCs. The receptors derive from a man aged 40-55 years in good health and CMV-seronegative.

The chain couples TRBV27 to TRBJ2-2; 10 positions match TRBD1. This CDR3 spans 14 amino acids. The V gene end was trimmed by 5 bases and the J gene end by 6 bases; junction bases not matched to a gene: 3. Germline CDR1 MNHEY, CDR2 SMNVEV (reference sequence). CDR3 nucleotides: TGTGCCAGCAGTAGGGGACAGGGGTCCGGGGAGCTGTTTTTT. The encoded protein is CASSRGQGSGELFF.

J is TRBJ2-1 and V is TRBV7-9; 7 nucleotides agree with TRBD2. This CDR3 has 17 residues. V lost 5 bases and J lost 0; bases outside the gene matches: 10. Germline CDR1 SEHNR, CDR2 FQNEAQ (reference sequence). Here the CDR3 DNA reads TGTGCCAGCAGCCCCTGGCTAGCGGACCCCTCCTACAATGAGCAGTTCTTC. Translated, it gives CASSPWLADPSYNEQFF.

V is TRBV7-9 and J is TRBJ1-1, with a weak D call TRBD1 (5 bases). CDR1 is SEHNR and CDR2 is FQNEAQ in the germline V gene (reference sequence). The CDR3 runs to 9 residues. The V end was cut by 8 bases, the J end by 11 bases, with 9 bases between. CDR3 residues: CASPTGAFF. The CDR3 DNA follows: TGTGCCAGCCCCACAGGCGCTTTCTTT.

The chain couples TRBV27 to TRBJ1-2; possibly TRBD1 for D (5 bases). Per germline, CDR1 MNHEY and CDR2 SMNVEV (reference sequence). CDR3 length: 15 amino acids. Trimming cost V 3 bases and J 4 bases, with 15 bases left between them. The CDR3 reads CASSFQAGNRYGYTF. For the CDR3, the DNA is TGTGCCAGCAGTTTTCAGGCAGGGAATCGCTATGGCTACACCTTC.

This clone was counted a single time. The rearrangement joins TRBV30 to TRBJ2-7, with 9 nucleotides matching TRBD1. CDR1 and CDR2 from the germline V gene are GTSNPN and SVGIG (reference sequence). The CDR3 consists of 14 residues. Germline trimming cut 1 base from V and 2 bases from J; bases unmatched to any gene: 3. The chain's CDR3 is CAWSARQGAYEQYF. The CDR3, as DNA: TGTGCCTGGAGTGCCCGACAGGGGGCCTACGAGCAGTACTTC.

This chain links TRBV10-3 with TRBJ1-1; weak D call: TRBD1 (6 bases). Looked up from germline, CDR1 is ENHRY and CDR2 is SYGVKD. This CDR3 contains 18 residues. Trimming cost V 0 bases and J 5 bases, with 22 bases left between them. The chain's CDR3 is CAISESNFRQAKGTEAFF. The CDR3 DNA reads TGTGCCATCAGTGAGTCGAACTTCCGACAGGCGAAAGGGACTGAAGCTTTCTTT.

With respect to this clone: Other DNA sequences from this sample encode an identical CDR3 as well. The rearrangement joins TRBV7-3 to TRBJ2-1; TRBD2 matches 13 bases. J was trimmed by 7 bases and V by 6 bases; bases with no gene match: 6. CDR1 and CDR2 from the germline V gene are SGHTA and FQGTGA. The CDR3 runs to 15 residues. CDR3 sequence reads: CASSLTSGRYNEQFF. The CDR3, as DNA: TGTGCCAGCAGTCTGACTAGCGGGAGGTATAATGAGCAGTTCTTC.

The CDR3 DNA is TGTGCCAGCAGCTTAGATCCCGCCAGCGGGGCCCGGGGGGGCCAGTACTTC. Translation: CASSLDPASGARGGQYF. V gene TRBV11-2 combines with J gene TRBJ2-5; 8 bases are a match to TRBD2. This CDR3 has 17 amino acids. Per the germline V gene, CDR1 is SGHAT and CDR2 is FQNNGV. With V trimmed by 0 bases and J by 10 bases, 16 bases remained unmatched.

The V and J genes are TRBV7-2 and TRBJ2-5; 7 nucleotides line up with TRBD1. The CDR3 totals 13 residues. Unmatched junction bases numbered 5, after V lost 0 bases and J lost 10 bases. Germline V gives CDR1 SGHTA, CDR2 FQGNSA. The CDR3 nucleotides read TGTGCCAGCAGCTTAGCGGACAGGACACTCCAGTACTTC. Protein sequence: CASSLADRTLQYF.

The chain joins TRBV2 to TRBJ1-1; D possibly corresponds to TRBD1 (6 bases). Germline loops: CDR1 SNHLY, CDR2 FYNNEI. The CDR3 runs 15 residues. The V end lost 9 bases, the J end lost 3 bases, and 20 bases lay between the germline ends. For the CDR3, the DNA is TGTGCCAGTGGGAGGGATGGGGGGCGGTACACTGAAGCTTTCTTT. Translating gives CASGRDGGRYTEAFF.

The rearrangement uses TRBV27 and TRBJ1-5; the D is unclear. The germline V gene encodes CDR1 MNHEY and CDR2 SMNVEV (reference sequence). The CDR3 is 13 amino acids. Deletions cut 5 bases from V and 6 bases from J, with 11 bases between. The CDR3 loop reads CASSPLDGQPQHF. The CDR3 region has the DNA TGTGCCAGCAGTCCTCTAGATGGTCAGCCCCAGCATTTT.

The chain carries TRBV7-2 and TRBJ2-3, with 7 bases matching TRBD2. V lost 2 bases and J lost 0; bases outside the gene matches: 2. CDR3 length equals 15 residues. Germline V gives CDR1 SGHTA, CDR2 FQGNSA. The CDR3 spells CASSLRRGSTDTQYF. As DNA, the CDR3 is TGTGCCAGCAGCTTAAGGCGGGGGAGCACAGATACGCAGTATTTT.

The chain combines TRBV18 with TRBJ2-5; 11 nucleotides match TRBD2. The CDR3 has 15 residues. After removal of 5 bases from V and 5 bases from J, the junction contained 7 bases not matched to a gene. Germline values: CDR1 KGHSH, CDR2 LQKENI. CDR3 sequence (DNA): TGTGCCAGCTCAGAACTAGCGGGGGAGGCGGAGACCCAGTACTTC. Translated, it gives CASSELAGEAETQYF.

The chain is built from TRBV5-1 and TRBJ1-1; 7 nucleotides match TRBD1. CDR1 is SGHRS and CDR2 is YFSETQ in the germline V gene. This CDR3 spans 15 amino acids. The ends lost 4 bases at V and 0 bases at J; junction bases unmatched: 6. The CDR3 coding sequence is TGCGCCAGCAGCATACAGGGGTCGATGAACACTGAAGCTTTCTTT. This translates into CASSIQGSMNTEAFF.

The J gene is TRBJ1-2, the V gene TRBV7-6; the D is unclear. V dropped 1 base and J dropped 3 bases, with 6 bases sitting between them. The CDR3 sequence is 13 residues long. Germline V CDR1 and CDR2: SGHVS, FNYEAQ. CDR3 residues: CASSLGHYYGYTF. Written as DNA, the CDR3 is TGTGCCAGCAGCTTAGGACACTACTATGGCTACACCTTC.

V is TRBV2 and J is TRBJ2-1; D may be TRBD1 (5 bases). CDR3 length: 15 amino acids. Trimming took off 5 bases at V and 0 bases at J, with 11 bases between the two ends. CDR1 and CDR2 from the germline V gene are SNHLY and FYNNEI. The chain's CDR3 is CASSRQKSSYNEQFF. The CDR3 region has the DNA TGTGCCAGCAGTAGACAGAAGAGCTCCTACAATGAGCAGTTCTTC.

The DNA of the CDR3 is TGTGCCAGCAGCTTAAATGGGGGCGGCACTGAAGCTTTCTTT. It specifies CASSLNGGGTEAFF. The chain employs TRBV7-2 and TRBJ1-1; tentative D call: TRBD1 (6 bases). CDR1 SGHTA and CDR2 FQGNSA come from the germline V gene. Trimming removed 2 bases at V and 4 bases at J, with 11 bases between. The CDR3 sequence is 14 residues long.

Of note for this clone: The conserved phenylalanine or tryptophan normally closing the CDR3 is absent here, so this likely arose from a read error. The DNA is left out, because the CDR3 cannot be placed on it with certainty; the CDR3 is given as TCRdb lists it. The chain links TRBV5-4 to TRBJ2-7; the table's D call TRBD2 went unverified against the DNA. Germline lookup yields CDR1 SGHNT and CDR2 YYREEE (reference sequence). The CDR3 totals 9 residues, both ends included. CDR3 protein: CASSHGIPS.

The chain is built from TRBV30 and TRBJ2-1; 10 positions agree with TRBD2. The length of the CDR3 is 14 residues. J gave up 2 bases and V 4 bases, and 2 bases lay outside the gene matches. Germline CDR1 GTSNPN, CDR2 SVGIG (reference sequence). The CDR3 nucleotides read TGTGCCTGGATCAGCGGGGGGGCCTACAATGAGCAGTTCTTC. Translation gives CAWISGGAYNEQFF.